The 30 T cell receptor beta chains listed next were all sequenced from one sample in a study of prognosis after radiotherapy for stage I lung cancer. TCR beta CDR3 was amplified from genomic DNA by two-round multiplex PCR. For every TRBV and TRBJ gene, a specific primer was used in first-round PCR. TCRdb re-derived calls from the multiplex PCR reads in MiXCR, one entry per CDR3 protein. The sample holds 11,000 to 15,000 distinct CDR3 sequences, roughly a third seen once. The sample here was PBMCs, taken before or after stereotactic body radiation therapy (not recorded which). The receptors were gathered from a donor over 45 with non-small cell lung cancer.

This rearrangement joins TRBV2 to TRBJ2-2, with TRBD2 matching 8 bases. The CDR3 covers 16 residues. Germline CDR1 and CDR2: SNHLY and FYNNEI. Trimming removed 2 bases from V and 7 bases from J; junction bases left unmatched: 9. The CDR3 coding sequence is TGTGCCAGCAGTGAAAGGTGGCGGGAGGTGAGCGGGGAGCTGTTTTTT. Its translation: CASSERWREVSGELFF.

The count of this clonotype is one. The V gene is TRBV28, the J gene TRBJ2-1; 11 nucleotides align to TRBD2. V gave up 6 bases and J gave up 14 bases; unmatched junction bases: 12. This CDR3 has 14 amino acids. From germline, CDR1 is MDHEN and CDR2 SYDVKM. The chain's CDR3 is CASRLAGAGNGKFF. The CDR3 coding sequence is TGTGCCAGCAGACTAGCGGGAGCAGGCAATGGGAAGTTCTTC.

This clonotype was seen repeatedly, ten times or more. The V call is TRBV28, the J call TRBJ2-7; 8 bases are a match to TRBD1. J lost 6 bases, V lost 4 bases, and 11 bases had no gene match. The CDR3 contains 15 residues. The germline CDR1 and CDR2 sequences are MDHEN and SYDVKM. The CDR3 loop reads CASSSPGTGTREQYF. The DNA of the CDR3 is TGTGCCAGCAGTTCACCCGGGACAGGCACCCGCGAGCAGTACTTC.

In this sample, this clonotype turned up many times. The CDR3 loop is CSAGDRVYGYTF. The CDR3 DNA reads TGCAGTGCTGGGGACAGGGTCTATGGCTACACCTTC. This chain joins TRBV20-1 and TRBJ1-2, with 9 bases aligning to TRBD1. V was pared by 5 bases and J by 4 bases, with 2 bases of the junction left unmatched. The germline V gene has CDR1 DFQATT and CDR2 SNEGSKA (reference sequence). The CDR3 contains 12 residues.

This clonotype occurred many times. At one boundary the junction diverges from the germline segment, which might be a read error. V usage is TRBV3-1 and J usage is TRBJ2-1; 12 bases map to TRBD2. This CDR3 comprises 17 residues. Looked up from germline, CDR1 is LGHDT and CDR2 is YNNKEL (reference sequence). Written as DNA, the CDR3 is TGTGCCAGCAACCAAGGGCTAGCGGGGGGGCCTTACAATGAGCAGTTCTTC. Translated: CASNQGLAGGPYNEQFF.

This clonotype was seen repeatedly, ten times or more. DNA of the CDR3: TGTGCCAGCAGAGACCCGGGGACACCGAACACCGGGGAGCTGTTTTTT. Translating gives CASRDPGTPNTGELFF. This chain connects TRBV12-3 or TRBV12-4 to TRBJ2-2; D might be TRBD1 (6 bases). The CDR3 is 16 residues long. V was trimmed by 6 bases and J by 0 bases, leaving 14 bases between them.

Within the sample, this clonotype is medium-sized (0.01 to 0.1%). This chain uses TRBV6-1 with TRBJ2-7; D ambiguous. V shed 6 bases and J shed 1 base, with 7 bases lying between them. The CDR3 extends over 12 amino acids. Germline CDR1 and CDR2: MNHNS and SASEGT. CDR3 nucleotide sequence: TGTGCCAGCAGAGGGCCTTCCTACGAGCAGTACTTC. As protein: CASRGPSYEQYF.

The sample holds a few counts of this clonotype. Since a much larger clone is just one base distant, this may be a read error. The chain combines TRBV20-1 with TRBJ1-5; no firm D call. Germline values: CDR1 DFQATT, CDR2 SNEGSKA (reference sequence). This CDR3 has 12 amino acids. CDR3 residues: CSARTGNPPQHF. Here the CDR3 DNA reads TGCAGTGCCCGGACGGGCAATCCGCCCCAGCATTTT.

This clonotype showed up just once. Germline is not matched at one junction end, which may reflect a read error. The chain combines TRBV24-1 with TRBJ2-2; 7 nucleotides match TRBD2. The CDR3 is 18 amino acids. Germline V gene data show CDR1 as KGHDR and CDR2 as SFDVKD. CDR3 nucleotide sequence: TGTGACACCAGTGAGCGGGAACAATCTGCATTTAATACCGGGGAGCTGTTTTTT. Its protein product is CDTSEREQSAFNTGELFF.

This clonotype was counted at least ten times. The chain uses TRBV29-1 and TRBJ2-1; no clear D gene. This CDR3 is 13 amino acids long. Germline loops: CDR1 SQVTM, CDR2 ANQGSEA. The V end was cut by 0 bases, the J end by 6 bases, with 9 bases between. CDR3: CSVEDTVINEQFF. DNA for the CDR3: TGCAGCGTTGAAGATACGGTAATCAATGAGCAGTTCTTC.

This clonotype has ten or more counts. CDR3 region: CASSQPRSSYEQYF. The CDR3 bases are TGCGCCAGCAGCCAACCTAGATCCTCCTACGAGCAGTACTTC. The chain links TRBV4-1 to TRBJ2-7; D uncertain. The CDR3 is 14 amino acids. Germline loops: CDR1 MGHRA, CDR2 YSYEKL. V was pared by 2 bases and J by 0 bases, with 8 bases between.

The chain has TRBV19 and TRBJ1-5, with D unclear. CDR1 is LNHDA and CDR2 is SQIVND in the germline V gene (reference sequence). V gave up 9 bases and J gave up 2 bases, with 8 bases separating them. This CDR3 has 12 residues. CDR3 protein: CASRRGNQPQHF. Here the CDR3 DNA reads TGTGCCAGCAGGAGGGGCAATCAGCCCCAGCATTTT.

This clonotype has at least ten counts. The CDR3 here is CASSPPQGKLGNTEAFF. The CDR3, as DNA: TGTGCCAGCTCACCACCGCAGGGCAAACTAGGGAACACTGAAGCTTTCTTT. This chain joins TRBV18 and TRBJ1-1, with D possibly TRBD1 on 5 matching bases. CDR1 KGHSH and CDR2 LQKENI come from the germline V gene. The germline V and J ends were trimmed by 0 bases and 1 base, with 15 bases remaining between them. CDR3 length equals 17 residues.

This clonotype has at least ten counts. This sequence joins TRBV9 and TRBJ2-1; D is possibly TRBD1 or TRBD2 (5 bases each). The CDR3 extends over 15 amino acids. Germline V lookup: CDR1 SGDLS, CDR2 YYNGEE. Trimming cost V 2 bases and J 9 bases, with 18 bases left between them. The CDR3: CASSVGQRGEGEQFF. CDR3 DNA sequence: TGTGCCAGCAGCGTGGGGCAGCGAGGGGAAGGTGAGCAGTTCTTC.

This clonotype was seen at least ten times. The chain combines TRBV5-1 with TRBJ2-5; 11 bases match TRBD2. Germline CDR1 is SGHRS and CDR2 is YFSETQ. The V gene end was trimmed by 2 bases and the J gene end by 2 bases; junction bases not matched to a gene: 11. The CDR3 extends over 18 amino acids. The CDR3 region is CASSFSGRAGATQETQYF. The CDR3 DNA reads as TGCGCCAGCAGCTTTAGCGGGAGGGCCGGGGCCACACAAGAGACCCAGTACTTC.

In its sample, this clonotype was seen many times. The chain carries TRBV7-9 and TRBJ1-3, with no clear D. The germline V and J ends were trimmed by 10 bases and 2 bases, with 12 bases remaining between them. Germline assignment: CDR1 SEHNR and CDR2 FQNEAQ (reference sequence). The CDR3 has 13 residues. The DNA for the CDR3 is TGTGCCAACATGCCACCGACTGGAAACACCATATATTTT. This encodes CANMPPTGNTIYF.

Comments on this clonotype: Given a far larger clone just one base away, this is likely a sequencing read error. The J gene is TRBJ2-5, the V gene TRBV19; the match to TRBD1 covers 9 bases. The J call is in doubt because the DNA end fits TRBJ2-7 better. Germline assignment: CDR1 LNHDA and CDR2 SQIVND (reference sequence). The CDR3 covers 14 residues. The CDR3 is CASSRGQGVYEQYF. CDR3 nucleotides: TGTGCCAGTAGTAGGGGACAGGGTGTCTACGAGCAGTACTTC.

This clonotype was detected once. One end of the junction varies from germline; a read error may be responsible. This chain links TRBV2 with TRBJ2-7; 7 nucleotides line up with TRBD1. The CDR3 loop spans 15 amino acids. Germline V gene data show CDR1 as SNHLY and CDR2 as FYNNEI. CDR3 in amino acids: CDSDPRGQVSYEQYF. DNA for the CDR3: TGTGACAGCGACCCAAGGGGGCAGGTCTCCTACGAGCAGTACTTC.

This sequence joins TRBV6-1 and TRBJ2-3, with D possibly being TRBD2 (6 bases). Germline CDR1 is MNHNS and CDR2 is SASEGT. There are 15 residues in the CDR3. The V gene lost 6 bases and the J gene lost 4 bases, with 17 bases spanning the gap. The CDR3 is CASSRDLPNSDTQYF. In nucleotides, the CDR3 is TGTGCCAGCAGCAGGGACTTACCAAACTCAGATACGCAGTATTTT.

This clonotype occurred a few times. Because it lacks the conserved phenylalanine or tryptophan at the end, this CDR3 is likely a read error. The chain carries TRBV4-1 and TRBJ1-2; 9 nucleotides match TRBD1. The CDR3 totals 13 residues. The V gene end was trimmed by 4 bases and the J gene end by 7 bases; junction bases not matched to a gene: 4. Germline CDR1 and CDR2: MGHRA and YSYEKL. CDR3 nucleotides: TGCGCCAGCAGCCGGGTGGACAGGGGTGGCTACACCCCC. Amino acid sequence: CASSRVDRGGYTP.

This clonotype was observed once. The chain links TRBV7-3 to TRBJ2-3, with D possibly being TRBD2 (5 bases). Germline V gives CDR1 SGHTA, CDR2 FQGTGA. The CDR3 is 14 amino acids. Trimming took 1 base from V and 13 from J, leaving 18 bases between them. In DNA, the CDR3 is TGTGCCAGCAGCTTAATGCCCGGAGGAGATACAAAGTATTTT. Translating gives CASSLMPGGDTKYF.

About this clonotype itself: The CDR3 end shows no conserved phenylalanine or tryptophan, and so a read error is likely. The chain has TRBV9 and TRBJ2-2; 8 nucleotides line up with TRBD2. This CDR3 region has 15 residues. Germline loops: CDR1 SGDLS, CDR2 YYNGEE. CDR3 sequence: CASSVGLAGTRELFL. For the CDR3, the DNA is TGTGCCAGCAGCGTTGGTCTAGCGGGCACCAGGGAGCTGTTTTTG.

This clonotype was counted many times. The chain uses TRBV18 and TRBJ1-5; D gene uncertain. CDR1 and CDR2 from the germline V gene are KGHSH and LQKENI. This CDR3 contains 16 residues. V was shortened by 6 bases and J by 0 bases, with 15 bases between the two germline ends. Here the CDR3 DNA reads TGTGCCAGCTCCCCAATCGGGTTCCGTAGCAATCAGCCCCAGCATTTT. Residues: CASSPIGFRSNQPQHF.

This clonotype has a count of ten or more. This sequence joins TRBV2 and TRBJ2-7; the D gene is possibly TRBD2 (7 bases). Germline loops: CDR1 SNHLY, CDR2 FYNNEI. The length of the CDR3 is 13 residues. V was pared by 8 bases and J by 4 bases, with 15 bases between. The CDR3 is CASFGGAGYEQYF. The DNA for the CDR3 is TGTGCCAGCTTTGGGGGGGCTGGGTACGAGCAGTACTTC.

There are many counts of this clonotype. The chain recombines TRBV30 with TRBJ1-1; D is unresolved. Germline loops: CDR1 GTSNPN, CDR2 SVGIG (reference sequence). The length of the CDR3 is 15 residues. V was shortened by 0 bases and J by 0 bases, with 11 bases between the two germline ends. CDR3 in DNA: TGTGCCTGGAGTGTACTCGGTTTACTGAACACTGAAGCTTTCTTT. Protein product: CAWSVLGLLNTEAFF.

This clonotype is labeled medium-sized. This chain joins TRBV2 and TRBJ2-1, with D uncertain. This CDR3 has 13 residues. Trimming took off 5 bases at V and 5 bases at J, with 10 bases between the two ends. The germline V gene has CDR1 SNHLY and CDR2 FYNNEI. CDR3 nucleotides: TGTGCCAGCAGTTATTACAGAGACAATGAGCAGTTCTTC. Its translation is CASSYYRDNEQFF.

This clonotype counts as medium-sized (0.01 to 0.1%). CDR3 sequence: CASSLVAGVGRNQPQHF. CDR3 nucleotide sequence: TGTGCCAGCAGTTTGGTGGCAGGGGTGGGACGAAATCAGCCCCAGCATTTT. The chain joins TRBV28 to TRBJ1-5; the D gene is possibly TRBD1 (6 bases). The CDR3 loop spans 17 amino acids. Germline V gives CDR1 MDHEN, CDR2 SYDVKM. With 3 bases removed from V and 4 bases from J, the gap between germline ends came to 19 bases. Full variable domain (rest looked up from reference TRBV28 and TRBJ1-5): DVKVTQSSRYLVKRTGEKVFLECVQDMDHENMFWYRQDPGLGLRLIYFSYDVKMKEKGDIPEGYSVSREKKERFSLILESASTNQTSMYLCASSLVAGVGRNQPQHFGDGTRLSIL.

In this sample, this clonotype turned up many times. V is TRBV6-1 and J is TRBJ2-5, with D tentatively TRBD1 (5 bases). The CDR3 consists of 15 residues. V lost 4 bases to trimming and J lost 2 bases, with 14 bases between them. The germline CDR1 and CDR2 sequences are MNHNS and SASEGT. CDR3 residues: CASSASGALQETQYF. As DNA, the CDR3 is TGTGCCAGCAGTGCTTCTGGGGCCCTACAAGAGACCCAGTACTTC.

This clonotype showed up many times. This chain joins TRBV6-2 or TRBV6-3 and TRBJ2-3, with 12 positions matching TRBD2. V shed 4 bases and J 5 bases; nucleotides not matched to a gene: 13. The CDR3 runs to 18 residues. Looked up from germline, CDR1 is MNHEY and CDR2 is SVGEGT. The CDR3 spells CASSSSGGAGLALDTQYF. In nucleotides, the CDR3 is TGTGCCAGCAGTTCTAGCGGGGGGGCGGGTTTGGCGTTAGATACGCAGTATTTT.

This clonotype was detected many times. CDR3 region: CATSSWSRDDAYEQYF. In nucleotides, the CDR3 is TGTGCCACCAGTTCTTGGAGTCGCGACGACGCCTACGAGCAGTACTTC. The chain has TRBV24-1 and TRBJ2-7, with D unresolved. This CDR3 has 16 residues. Per the germline V gene, CDR1 is KGHDR and CDR2 is SFDVKD. Between the trimmed V and J ends, which lost 6 bases and 2 bases, there was a span of 19 bases.